A single sample gave rise to the 26 T cell receptor beta chains below, sequenced in a study of T cells expressing NK-cell markers. Reanalyzing the 5' RACE reads, TCRdb keeps one entry per CDR3 protein, without DNA. The sample includes about 460,000 distinct CDR3 sequences. The sequenced sample was blood T cells: a sorted CD56 or NKG2C T cell subset, CD4+ or CD8+ T cells, or bulk PBMC T cells (not recorded which). The receptors shown here come from a woman aged 50 to 60 in good health.

The chain is built from TRBV7-9 and TRBJ1-4; lacking DNA, the TRBD1 call made by TCRdb goes unchecked. The CDR3 loop spans 14 amino acids. Per germline, CDR1 SEHNR and CDR2 FQNEAQ (reference sequence). CDR3 protein: CASSSWANGGELFF. Drawing the rest from reference TRBV7-9 and TRBJ1-4, the complete variable domain is DTGVSQNPRHKITKRGQNVTFRCDPISEHNRLYWYRQTLGQGPEFLTYFQNEAQLEKSRLLSDRFSAERPKGSFSTLEIQRTEQGDSAMYLCASSSWANGGELFFGSGTQLSVL.

J is TRBJ2-1 and V is TRBV6-5; TCRdb calls TRBD2, which cannot be checked without DNA. Germline CDR1 MNHEY, CDR2 SVGAGI. CDR3 size: 14 residues. The CDR3 region is CASRSLAGAFEQFF.

V is TRBV6-4 and J is TRBJ2-7. This CDR3 spans 12 amino acids. In germline, CDR1 is MRHNA, CDR2 SNTAGT. CDR3 residues: CASNGDNYEQYF.

The chain carries TRBV5-1 and TRBJ2-1; TCRdb's assignment of TRBD2 cannot be checked, as there is no DNA. CDR1 SGHRS and CDR2 YFSETQ come from the germline V gene. This CDR3 is built from 16 residues. The CDR3 loop reads CASSLEGTSLKVEQFF.

The CDR3 here is CASSLVGTSGTVTDTQYF. The chain employs TRBV5-1 and TRBJ2-3; TCRdb reports TRBD2, a call that lacks DNA to check it against. The CDR3 contains 18 residues. Germline V lookup: CDR1 SGHRS, CDR2 YFSETQ.

The genes are TRBV20-1 and TRBJ2-1; TCRdb's D gene call, TRBD2, goes unchecked for lack of DNA. The germline V gene has CDR1 DFQATT and CDR2 SNEGSKA (reference sequence). The CDR3 has 15 residues. This chain's CDR3 is CSACASGGADNEQFF.

This sequence joins TRBV11-2 and TRBJ2-3; TCRdb's D call of TRBD1 is untestable without DNA. Germline CDR1 is SGHAT and CDR2 is FQNNGV. This CDR3 region has 16 residues. The CDR3 sequence: CASSLDSGRGTDTQYF.

V is TRBV30 and J is TRBJ2-7; as DNA is missing, the TRBD1 call by TCRdb cannot be tested. The CDR3 totals 12 residues. Germline V CDR1 and CDR2: GTSNPN, SVGIG (reference sequence). CDR3 residues: CAFEVGPYEQYF.

The genes are TRBV11-3 and TRBJ2-5; TCRdb's assignment of TRBD2 cannot be checked, as there is no DNA. The CDR3 is 16 residues long. Germline assignment: CDR1 SGHNT and CDR2 YENEEA. CDR3 loop: CASSLALRDVQETQYF. Looking up the rest from reference TRBV11-3 and TRBJ2-5 gives the full variable domain: EAGVVQSPRYKIIEKKQPVAFWCNPISGHNTLYWYLQNLGQGPELLIRYENEEAVDDSQLPKDRFSAERLKGVDSTLKIQPAELGDSAVYLCASSLALRDVQETQYFGPGTRLLVL.

The chain uses TRBV25-1 and TRBJ1-1. The CDR3 is 11 amino acids. Germline V CDR1 and CDR2: MGHDK, SYGVNS. The CDR3 loop reads CASSDMGQAFF.

The rearrangement links TRBV20-1 to TRBJ2-3; TCRdb's assignment of TRBD2 cannot be checked, as there is no DNA. The CDR3 totals 16 residues. The germline V gene encodes CDR1 DFQATT and CDR2 SNEGSKA (reference sequence). This CDR3 is CSARPSTAGVTDTQYF.

The chain combines TRBV11-2 with TRBJ2-1; TCRdb names TRBD1, which stays unverified in the absence of DNA. In germline, CDR1 is SGHAT, CDR2 FQNNGV. This CDR3 has 14 residues. The CDR3 sequence is CASSLVKAGGEQFF. Supplemented by reference TRBV11-2 and TRBJ2-1, the full variable domain reads EAGVAQSPRYKIIEKRQSVAFWCNPISGHATLYWYQQILGQGPKLLIQFQNNGVVDDSQLPKDRFSAERLKGVDSTLKIQPAKLEDSAVYLCASSLVKAGGEQFFGPGTRLTVL.

The J gene is TRBJ1-1, the V gene TRBV12-3 or TRBV12-4; the D call from TCRdb, TRBD1, cannot be confirmed without DNA. This CDR3 is built from 12 residues. This CDR3 is CASSGRSTEAFF.

V usage is TRBV12-3 or TRBV12-4 and J usage is TRBJ2-3; the TRBD1 assignment by TCRdb is unverifiable without DNA. The CDR3 runs 17 residues. CDR3 region: CASSPGTGLGGGGGQYF.

The chain uses TRBV7-8 and TRBJ1-6; absent DNA, TCRdb's TRBD1 call cannot be checked. This CDR3 has 16 residues. Germline-derived CDR1 and CDR2 are SGHVS and FQNEAQ. The chain's CDR3 is CASSLVGQGMNSPLHF.

V and J are TRBV12-3 or TRBV12-4 and TRBJ1-6. This CDR3 spans 13 amino acids. CDR3 residues: CASSYGSNSPLHF.

The chain recombines TRBV7-9 with TRBJ2-7; the TCRdb D gene call, TRBD2, has no DNA to confirm it. CDR3 length: 13 residues. Germline V gene data show CDR1 as SEHNR and CDR2 as FQNEAQ (reference sequence). The CDR3 reads CATGLAGAYEQYF.

The CDR3 is CSGQGWNEQFF. This chain joins TRBV29-1 and TRBJ2-1; there is no DNA to check the TCRdb D call of TRBD1. The CDR3 has 11 amino acids. Per germline, CDR1 SQVTM and CDR2 ANQGSEA.

This sequence joins TRBV3-1 and TRBJ1-1. From germline, CDR1 is LGHDT and CDR2 YNNKEL (reference sequence). The CDR3 sequence is 15 residues long. CDR3 sequence reads: CASSPPTKKSTEAFF.

The V and J genes are TRBV18 and TRBJ2-2. This CDR3 comprises 15 residues. Germline CDR1 reads KGHSH; CDR2 reads LQKENI. The chain's CDR3 is CASSPPERPTGELFF. Combining the CDR3 with reference TRBV18 and TRBJ2-2 gives the whole variable domain NAGVMQNPRHLVRRRGQEARLRCSPMKGHSHVYWYRQLPEEGLKFMVYLQKENIIDESGMPKERFSAEFPKEGPSILRIQQVVRGDSAAYFCASSPPERPTGELFFGEGSRLTVL.

The chain combines TRBV12-3 or TRBV12-4 with TRBJ2-1; TCRdb's assignment of TRBD2 cannot be checked, as there is no DNA. The CDR3 totals 16 residues. The chain's CDR3 is CASSLEVGTSGTEQFF.

The chain uses TRBV5-6 and TRBJ2-7. This CDR3 region has 15 residues. Germline CDR1 is SGHDT and CDR2 is YYEEEE. Here the CDR3 reads CASSLVSGRPNEQYF.

J is TRBJ1-6 and V is TRBV27; no DNA is available, so the TRBD1 call from TCRdb remains unchecked. This CDR3 is 16 amino acids long. The germline CDR1 and CDR2 sequences are MNHEY and SMNVEV (reference sequence). This CDR3 is CASSWGTGGYNSPLHF.

The rearrangement links TRBV20-1 to TRBJ2-1; TCRdb indicates TRBD1, and absent DNA this call remains unverified. The germline CDR1 and CDR2 sequences are DFQATT and SNEGSKA (reference sequence). The CDR3 runs 15 residues. CDR3 loop: CSARIPGGWVNEQFF.

J is TRBJ2-3 and V is TRBV12-3 or TRBV12-4; TCRdb designates TRBD2, a call that cannot be tested without DNA. The CDR3 is 13 residues long. CDR3 in amino acids: CASGAGVPYTQYF.

V and J are TRBV6-1 and TRBJ2-3; the D call from TCRdb, TRBD1, cannot be confirmed without DNA. The germline CDR1 and CDR2 sequences are MNHNS and SASEGT. This CDR3 contains 15 residues. The CDR3 is CASSEDPGAPNTQYF.